Included here is one TCR beta chain sequence, with context. Its antigen has not been determined. No base quality information exists; no much larger clone differs at one position. This entry belongs to a study of STAT5B mutations in CD4+ large granular lymphocyte leukemia (dated by TCRdb to 2022 to 2024). General notes on the study: Among the healthy controls, the CDR3 'QG' motif was associated with a particular HLA allele. The purity of purified fractions was confirmed by flow cytometry on FACSCanto II or FACSVerse to exceed 95% among lymphocytes. The study compared the TCRbeta repertoires of patients with CD4+ T-cell large granular lymphocyte leukemia against the TCRbeta repertoires of healthy blood donors. Summary of the overall study and its limitations: The main leukemic clonotypes were found to be private to each patient, although around 25% of the main leukemic clonotypes were detected at low frequency in the non-leukemic repertoires of other patients. The data were not HLA-matched, and the higher clonality in CD4+ T-LGLL than in CD8+ T-LGLL could be due to the relatively small sample size. Greater clonality appeared to be present in CD4-sorted patient repertoires than in healthy CD4+ repertoires, and the difference was retained after the putative leukemic clones were removed.

The immunoSEQ assay at survey resolution was applied to genomic DNA for sequencing of TCRbeta rearrangements. Per the source publication's procedure: In the TCR sequencing data, the lowest productive clonotype frequency that could be detected was 2.59 x 10-5. Analyses included only productive TCRbeta rearrangements, meaning complete and in-frame sequences. Clonality for each sample was calculated as Simpson clonality in the immunoSEQ Analyzer version 3.0. Clones were binned by frequency as very rare, small, medium, large (1-20%) or hyperexpanded (>20%). Generation probabilities were estimated with OLGA 1.2.3, V-gene circos plots were generated with VDJtools, specificities were searched for in VDJdb, and CDR3 motifs were identified with GLIPH. The table comes from immuneACCESS by way of TCRdb, which keeps in-frame sequences with V and J called. Part of the clones is missing from these tables; in studies checked, under half for an unresolved V gene and the rest for unknown reasons. The D gene and trimming were derived from the DNA, and the V and J assignments and clone size from that table. For this sample there are under 40,000 clones; about 78% appear just once. The ten largest clones capture just over 2.5% of the sample.

The healthy control group was made up of around 40 blood donors, and the Finnish Red Cross blood service supplied their buffy coats. All TCR-sequenced material derived from peripheral blood: patient blood samples and healthy donor buffy coats. Ficoll-Hypaque gradient centrifugation was used to isolate peripheral blood mononuclear cells. For the healthy controls, CD4+ cells were obtained from buffy coats by magnetic purification. Genomic DNA was extracted using the Gentra Puregene Cell and Tissue kit, and a Qubit 2.0 fluorometer was used to quantify it. The TCR sequence derives from a human donor in good health. The specimen was CD4+ T cells from blood buffy coats.

The DNA sequence is TGTGCCAGCAGCTTAGGGTTAGGGTACGAGCAGTACTTC. The encoded protein is CASSLGLGYEQYF. The receptor chain draws on TRBV7-9 and TRBJ2-7; the D gene remains uncertain. The CDR3 spans 13 residues, from the cysteine through the phenylalanine. The retained sequence is limited to the CDR3, 39 bases, with the frame set at the first base. Relative to germline, V is 1 base shorter and J is 4 bases shorter, with 8 bases between their ends. The CDR1 and CDR2 encoded by the germline V gene (reference sequence) are SEHNR and FQNEAQ. The CDR3, completed at both ends by the reference TRBV7-9 and TRBJ2-7 genes, gives the full variable domain DTGVSQNPRHKITKRGQNVTFRCDPISEHNRLYWYRQTLGQGPEFLTYFQNEAQLEKSRLLSDRFSAERPKGSFSTLEIQRTEQGDSAMYLCASSLGLGYEQYFGPGTRLTVT.